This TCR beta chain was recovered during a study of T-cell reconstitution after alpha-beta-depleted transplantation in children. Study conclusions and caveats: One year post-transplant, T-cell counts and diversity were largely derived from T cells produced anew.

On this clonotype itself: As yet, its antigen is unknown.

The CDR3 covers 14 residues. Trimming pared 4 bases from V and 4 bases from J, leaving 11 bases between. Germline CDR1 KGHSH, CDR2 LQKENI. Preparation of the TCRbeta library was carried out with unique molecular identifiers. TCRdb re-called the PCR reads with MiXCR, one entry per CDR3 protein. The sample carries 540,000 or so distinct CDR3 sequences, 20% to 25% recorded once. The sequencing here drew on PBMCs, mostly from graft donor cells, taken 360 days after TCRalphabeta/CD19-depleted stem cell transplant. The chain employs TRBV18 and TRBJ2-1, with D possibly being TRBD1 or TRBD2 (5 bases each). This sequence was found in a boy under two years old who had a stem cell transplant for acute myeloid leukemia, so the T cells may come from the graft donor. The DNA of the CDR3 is TGTGCCAGCTCACTGCCGAGGGGATACAATGAGCAGTTCTTC. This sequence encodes CASSLPRGYNEQFF.